This TCR beta chain came from a study of beta chain features in type 1 diabetes. Expressed TCRB transcripts were sequenced, since all the RNA that had been isolated was reverse transcribed. This table comes from immunoSEQ multiplex PCR, and its TCRdb copy is limited to in-frame clones, with some not included. This repertoire shows more than 250,000 clones, approximately 15% found once; its top ten account for 0.017%. This clone has only a few counts. What it binds is not known. Findings and caveats of the study: HLA effects on TCRB rearrangement stayed unresolved here. Shorter templates might be favored by PCR, and equally so in patients and in controls. The study found moderately but significantly shorter TCRB CDR3s in all four CD4+ subsets of Type 1 diabetes patients.

V lost 5 bases and J lost 7; bases outside the gene matches: 7. Germline assignment: CDR1 SGHTA and CDR2 FQGNSA. This CDR3 spans 13 amino acids. The chain recombines TRBV7-2 with TRBJ2-7; 8 bases match TRBD2. Sequenced material: naive CD4+ T cells from blood. This TCR derives from a man aged 30 to 39 with type 1 diabetes. CDR3 sequence: CASSVEREREQYF. In DNA form, the CDR3 reads TGTGCCAGCAGCGTGGAGCGGGAGAGGGAGCAGTACTTC.